This T cell receptor beta chain was obtained from a study of blood T cell repertoires in COVID-19. Whole-study context: Acute-phase and convalescent COVID-19 samples originated in the United States, Italy and Spain.

The assay was immunoSEQ multiplex PCR, and TCRdb's table has in-frame clones only and misses some. This table holds some 270,000 clones, around nine tenths found once. V dropped 6 bases and J dropped 4; count of bases not matched to a gene: 3. The CDR3 extends over 13 amino acids. Germline V gene data show CDR1 as MNHEY and CDR2 as SVGAGI. This clone was recorded only once. The genes are TRBV6-5 and TRBJ2-5, with 9 positions matching TRBD1. The TCR sequence derives from a woman in her thirties or forties who had recovered from COVID-19. The sequenced sample consisted of PBMCs or T cells enriched from blood (not recorded which). Here the CDR3 reads CASRTTGGETQYF. In nucleotides, the CDR3 is TGTGCCAGCAGGACGACAGGGGGAGAGACCCAGTACTTC.